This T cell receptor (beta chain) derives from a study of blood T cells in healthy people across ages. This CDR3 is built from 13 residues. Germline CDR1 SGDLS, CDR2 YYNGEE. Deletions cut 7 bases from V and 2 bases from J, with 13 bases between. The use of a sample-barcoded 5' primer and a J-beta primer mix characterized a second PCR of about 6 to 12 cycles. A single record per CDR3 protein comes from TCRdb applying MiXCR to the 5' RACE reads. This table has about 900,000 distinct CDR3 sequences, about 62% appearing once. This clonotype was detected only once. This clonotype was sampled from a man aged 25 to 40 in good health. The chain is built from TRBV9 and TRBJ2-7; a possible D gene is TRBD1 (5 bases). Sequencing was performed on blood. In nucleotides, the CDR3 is TGTGCCAGCCTGGGGCTATCCCCCTACGAGCAGTACTTC. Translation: CASLGLSPYEQYF.